The 15 T cell receptor beta chains in this list originate from one sample, sequenced in a study of technical replicates of blood from a handful of donors. Profiled with immunoSEQ multiplex PCR; TCRdb holds only in-frame clones, not every one. This sample has 55,000 to 65,000 clones; around 97% occur once, and the top ten carry 0.15% to 0.25%. Sequencing was done on a sample of T cells isolated from PBMCs. These receptors came from a human donor in good health.

The gene calls are TRBV7-8 and TRBJ2-7; TRBD1 matches at 9 bases. V shed 3 bases, J shed 3 bases, and the junction held 12 bases outside the gene matches. Germline CDR1 and CDR2: SGHVS and FQNEAQ. This CDR3 comprises 17 residues. CDR3 DNA sequence: TGTGCCAGCAGCTTGCCGCGTACCGGACAGGGGATCTACGAGCAGTACTTC. It codes for CASSLPRTGQGIYEQYF.

The V call is TRBV7-9, the J call TRBJ2-2, with 13 bases identical to TRBD2. With V trimmed by 5 bases and J by 5 bases, 5 bases remained unmatched. CDR3 length equals 16 residues. CDR1 is SEHNR and CDR2 is FQNEAQ in the germline V gene (reference sequence). The CDR3 sequence is CASSRELAGGTGELFF. The CDR3 DNA is TGTGCCAGCAGCAGAGAACTAGCGGGGGGGACCGGGGAGCTGTTTTTT.

The CDR3 DNA reads TGCAGCGTTGTCGGCAGGGGGCTTCCCCAAGAGACCCAGTACTTC. It codes for CSVVGRGLPQETQYF. V usage is TRBV29-1 and J usage is TRBJ2-5; 8 positions agree with TRBD1. The CDR3 is 15 residues long. Trimming cost V 4 bases and J 1 base; bases outside gene matches: 8. From germline, CDR1 is SQVTM and CDR2 ANQGSEA.

In this sample, this clone turned up once. Here the CDR3 reads CASSSRTSRGTGELFF. The CDR3 DNA reads TGTGCCAGCAGCTCACGGACTAGCCGGGGCACCGGGGAGCTGTTTTTT. The chain recombines TRBV11-3 with TRBJ2-2; 8 nucleotides match TRBD2. From germline, CDR1 is SGHNT and CDR2 YENEEA. Germline trimming cut 4 bases from V and 4 bases from J; bases unmatched to any gene: 8. This CDR3 contains 16 residues. Based on the CDR3 plus reference TRBV11-3 and TRBJ2-2, the full variable domain is EAGVVQSPRYKIIEKKQPVAFWCNPISGHNTLYWYLQNLGQGPELLIRYENEEAVDDSQLPKDRFSAERLKGVDSTLKIQPAELGDSAVYLCASSSRTSRGTGELFFGEGSRLTVL.

V and J are TRBV12-2 and TRBJ1-2; the table's D call of TRBD1 was not tested on the DNA. TRBV12-2 has pseudogene status. The CDR3 length is 11 residues. The CDR3: CAVGVNYGYTF. The DNA of the CDR3 is TGTGCAGTAGGGGTTAACTATGGCTACACCTTC.

The rearrangement joins TRBV10-1 to TRBJ2-3, with TRBD2 matching over 8 bases. V lost 10 bases and J lost 2; bases outside the gene matches: 5. This CDR3 has 13 amino acids. Germline V gives CDR1 WNHNN, CDR2 SYGVQD (reference sequence). As DNA, the CDR3 is TGCGCCACAGCTAGCGGGTCCACAGATACGCAGTATTTT. Translated, it gives CATASGSTDTQYF.

The chain combines TRBV18 with TRBJ2-2; D perhaps matches TRBD1 (5 bases). The CDR3 has 13 residues. Germline loops: CDR1 KGHSH, CDR2 LQKENI. The V gene lost 2 bases and the J gene lost 6 bases, with 7 bases spanning the gap. CDR3 DNA sequence: TGTGCCAGCTCACCATCAGGGTCCGGGGAGCTGTTTTTT. It specifies CASSPSGSGELFF.

The rearrangement joins TRBV4-1 to TRBJ1-4; 7 bases fit TRBD1. From germline, CDR1 is MGHRA and CDR2 YSYEKL. CDR3 length: 16 residues. J gave up 8 bases and V 2 bases, and 11 bases lay outside the gene matches. The CDR3 is CASSQNGGPGGEKLFF. The CDR3 DNA reads as TGCGCCAGCAGCCAAAATGGAGGTCCAGGGGGGGAAAAACTGTTTTTT.

This chain connects TRBV6-1 to TRBJ1-2; D is perhaps TRBD1 (6 bases). Germline V lookup: CDR1 MNHNS, CDR2 SASEGT. V gave up 2 bases and J gave up 4 bases, with 11 bases separating them. This CDR3 has 14 residues. The CDR3 region is CASSENRVLYGYTF. The CDR3 region has the DNA TGTGCCAGCAGTGAAAACAGGGTCCTCTATGGCTACACCTTC.

The chain uses TRBV5-1 and TRBJ2-5; TRBD2 matches at 11 bases. The trim removed 3 bases at V and 4 bases at J, leaving 8 bases unmatched. CDR1 is SGHRS, CDR2 YFSETQ, per germline. CDR3 size: 16 residues. CDR3 in amino acids: CASSSGTSGGVETQYF. The CDR3 nucleotides read TGCGCCAGCAGCTCGGGGACTAGCGGTGGTGTAGAGACCCAGTACTTC.

In its sample, this clone was seen a few times. V usage is TRBV27 and J usage is TRBJ2-7, with D possibly matching TRBD2 (6 bases). CDR3 length equals 16 residues. CDR1 is MNHEY and CDR2 is SMNVEV in the germline V gene (reference sequence). V was shortened by 6 bases and J by 6 bases, with 24 bases between the two germline ends. CDR3 in DNA: TGTGCCAGCAGCTTCCGCTCCGGGACTCTAATAGGCGAGCAGTACTTC. Encoded protein: CASSFRSGTLIGEQYF.

The rearrangement links TRBV13 to TRBJ1-6, with D tentatively TRBD1 (6 bases). This CDR3 contains 17 residues. V dropped 6 bases and J dropped 6 bases, with 21 bases sitting between them. Germline assignment: CDR1 PRHDT and CDR2 FYEKMQ (reference sequence). The CDR3 nucleotides are TGTGCCAGCAGATCCCTTCGCTCCGGACAGACTAATTCACCCCTCCACTTT. It translates to CASRSLRSGQTNSPLHF.

The rearrangement uses TRBV30 and TRBJ2-3, with 8 bases fitting TRBD1. CDR1 GTSNPN and CDR2 SVGIG come from the germline V gene (reference sequence). CDR3 length: 12 amino acids. The J segment lost 9 bases and the V segment lost 7 bases, leaving 9 bases of the junction unmatched. CDR3 DNA: TGTGCCTCGGCTGGGCAGGGGGCAACGCAGTATTTT. It yields the protein CASAGQGATQYF.

The chain is built from TRBV5-1 and TRBJ2-7, with TRBD1 matching 9 bases. The CDR3 extends over 14 amino acids. The V gene end was trimmed by 4 bases and the J gene end by 5 bases; junction bases not matched to a gene: 7. From germline, CDR1 is SGHRS and CDR2 YFSETQ. The CDR3 spells CASSVGTGRHEQYF. CDR3 nucleotides: TGCGCCAGCAGCGTCGGGACAGGGCGGCACGAGCAGTACTTC.

The chain employs TRBV12-5 and TRBJ2-3; 8 bases fit TRBD2. Germline loops: CDR1 LGHNT, CDR2 FRNRAP. The CDR3 has 18 residues. V lost 0 bases and J lost 2; bases outside the gene matches: 10. The DNA for the CDR3 is TGTGCTAGTGGTTTGGTACCATCGGGACTAGACTCCACAGATACGCAGTATTTT. It codes for CASGLVPSGLDSTDTQYF.